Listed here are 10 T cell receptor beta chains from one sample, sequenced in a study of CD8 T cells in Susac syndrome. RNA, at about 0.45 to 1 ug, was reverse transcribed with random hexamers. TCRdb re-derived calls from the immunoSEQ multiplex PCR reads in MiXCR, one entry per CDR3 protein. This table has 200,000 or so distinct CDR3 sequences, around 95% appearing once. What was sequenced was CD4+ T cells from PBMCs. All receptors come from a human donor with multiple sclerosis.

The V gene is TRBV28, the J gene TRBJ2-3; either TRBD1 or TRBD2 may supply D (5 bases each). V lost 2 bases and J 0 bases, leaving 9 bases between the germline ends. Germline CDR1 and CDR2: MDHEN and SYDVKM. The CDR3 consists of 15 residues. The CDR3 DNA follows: TGTGCCAGCAGTTTAGTTGAGGGGAGCACAGATACGCAGTATTTT. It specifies CASSLVEGSTDTQYF.

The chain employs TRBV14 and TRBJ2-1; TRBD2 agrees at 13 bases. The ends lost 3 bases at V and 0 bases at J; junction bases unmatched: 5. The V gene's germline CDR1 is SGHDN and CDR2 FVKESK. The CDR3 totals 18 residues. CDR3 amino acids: CASSQRTSGGLSYNEQFF. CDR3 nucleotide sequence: TGTGCCAGCAGCCAGAGGACTAGCGGGGGACTCTCCTACAATGAGCAGTTCTTC.

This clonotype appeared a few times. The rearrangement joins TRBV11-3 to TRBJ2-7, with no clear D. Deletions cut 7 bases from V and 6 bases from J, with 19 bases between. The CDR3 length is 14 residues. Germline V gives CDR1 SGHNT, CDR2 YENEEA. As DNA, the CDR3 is TGTGCCAGCACCAGTCTCAGTGGGATGGGCGAGCAGTACTTC. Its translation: CASTSLSGMGEQYF.

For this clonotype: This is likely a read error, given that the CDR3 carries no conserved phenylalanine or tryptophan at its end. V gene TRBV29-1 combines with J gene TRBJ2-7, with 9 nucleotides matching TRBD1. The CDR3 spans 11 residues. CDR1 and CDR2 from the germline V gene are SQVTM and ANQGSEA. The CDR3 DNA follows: TGCAGTGCCGGGACAGGGAGAGAGCAGTACCTC. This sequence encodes CSAGTGREQYL.

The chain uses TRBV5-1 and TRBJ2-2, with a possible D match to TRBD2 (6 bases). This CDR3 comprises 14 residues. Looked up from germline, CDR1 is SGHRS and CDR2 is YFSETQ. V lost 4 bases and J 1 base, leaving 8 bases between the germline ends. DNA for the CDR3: TGCGCCAGCAGCGTTAGCGGGAACACCGGGGAGCTGTTTTTT. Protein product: CASSVSGNTGELFF. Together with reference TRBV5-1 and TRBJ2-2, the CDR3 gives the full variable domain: KAGVTQTPRYLIKTRGQQVTLSCSPISGHRSVSWYQQTPGQGLQFLFEYFSETQRNKGNFPGRFSGRQFSNSRSEMNVSTLELGDSALYLCASSVSGNTGELFFGEGSRLTVL.

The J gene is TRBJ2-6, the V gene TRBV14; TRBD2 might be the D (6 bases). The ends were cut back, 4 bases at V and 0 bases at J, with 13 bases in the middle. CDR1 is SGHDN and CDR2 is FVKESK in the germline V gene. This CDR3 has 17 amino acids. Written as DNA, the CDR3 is TGTGCCAGCAGCCGCGGGGCAGATTTCTCTGGGGCCAACGTCCTGACTTTC. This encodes CASSRGADFSGANVLTF. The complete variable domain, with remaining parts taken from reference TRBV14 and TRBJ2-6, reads EAGVTQFPSHSVIEKGQTVTLRCDPISGHDNLYWYRRVMGKEIKFLLHFVKESKQDESGMPNNRFLAERTGGTYSTLKVQPAELEDSGVYFCASSRGADFSGANVLTFGAGSRLTVL.

The CDR3 bases are TGTGCCAGCAGGCAGGGGGCGGACACTGAAGCTTTCTTT. Protein sequence: CASRQGADTEAFF. The J gene is TRBJ1-1, the V gene TRBV12-3 or TRBV12-4, with 8 bases fitting TRBD1. The CDR3 has 13 residues. The V segment lost 6 bases and the J segment 3 bases; nucleotides outside the gene matches: 3.

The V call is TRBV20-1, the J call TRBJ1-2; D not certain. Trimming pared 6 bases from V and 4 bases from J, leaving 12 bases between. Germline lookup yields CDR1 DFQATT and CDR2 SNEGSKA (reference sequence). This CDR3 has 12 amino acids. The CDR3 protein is CSADRTGYGYTF. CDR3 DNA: TGCAGTGCCGATAGGACGGGCTATGGCTACACCTTC.

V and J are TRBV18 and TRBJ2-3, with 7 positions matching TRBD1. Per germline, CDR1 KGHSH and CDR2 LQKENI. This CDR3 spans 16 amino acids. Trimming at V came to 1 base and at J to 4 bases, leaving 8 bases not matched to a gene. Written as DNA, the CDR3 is TGTGCCAGCTCACCACTTTCCAGGGGGAAGGCAGATACGCAGTATTTT. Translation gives CASSPLSRGKADTQYF.

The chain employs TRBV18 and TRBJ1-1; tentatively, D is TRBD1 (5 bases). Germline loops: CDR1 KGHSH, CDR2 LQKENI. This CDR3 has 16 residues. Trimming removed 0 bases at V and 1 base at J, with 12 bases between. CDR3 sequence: CASSPPGTGENTEAFF. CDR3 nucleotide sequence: TGTGCCAGCTCACCACCGGGGACCGGCGAGAACACTGAAGCTTTCTTT.